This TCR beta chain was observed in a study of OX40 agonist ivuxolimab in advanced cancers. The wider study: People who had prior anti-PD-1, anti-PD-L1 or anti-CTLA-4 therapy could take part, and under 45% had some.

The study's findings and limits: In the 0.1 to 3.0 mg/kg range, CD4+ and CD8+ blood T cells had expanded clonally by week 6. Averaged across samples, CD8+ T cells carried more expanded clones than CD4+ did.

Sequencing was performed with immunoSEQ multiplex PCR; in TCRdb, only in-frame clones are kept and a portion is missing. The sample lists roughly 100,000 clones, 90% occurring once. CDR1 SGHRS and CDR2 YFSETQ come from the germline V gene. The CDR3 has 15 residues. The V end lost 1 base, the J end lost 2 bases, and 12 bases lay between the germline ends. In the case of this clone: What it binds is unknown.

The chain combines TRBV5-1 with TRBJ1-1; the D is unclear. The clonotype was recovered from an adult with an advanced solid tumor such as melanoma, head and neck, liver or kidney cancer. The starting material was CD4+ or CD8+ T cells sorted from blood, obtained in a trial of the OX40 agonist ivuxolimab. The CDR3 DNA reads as TGCGCCAGCAGCTTGCTCGTCGGTTTTAACACTGAAGCTTTCTTT. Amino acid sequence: CASSLLVGFNTEAFF. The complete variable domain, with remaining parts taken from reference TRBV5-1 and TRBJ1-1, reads KAGVTQTPRYLIKTRGQQVTLSCSPISGHRSVSWYQQTPGQGLQFLFEYFSETQRNKGNFPGRFSGRQFSNSRSEMNVSTLELGDSALYLCASSLLVGFNTEAFFGQGTRLTVV.